This T cell receptor (beta chain) derives from a study of cytomegalovirus exposure and HLA in healthy donors. Study overall: HLA-typed donors contributed 65 million to 85 million unique TCRs, which were held in an early data release. Findings and caveats of the study: Confirmation in vitro established that three CMV-associated chains were specific for CMV antigens. Sequencing likely caused a cluster of highly shared sequence variants.

The sample holds a few counts of this clone. What it binds is unknown. Use of 60 Vbeta and 13 Jbeta primers characterized the PCR. Clones were read by immunoSEQ multiplex PCR, and TCRdb kept only the in-frame ones, dropping some. The table records around 150,000 clones, about 79% of them present only once. All donors participated as healthy donors of bone marrow. This sequence was found in a female donor in good health and CMV-seropositive. Source material: PBMCs.

The CDR3 loop is CASSPRTGGNSPLHF. CDR3 nucleotide sequence: TGTGCCAGCTCACCCCGGACAGGGGGTAATTCACCCCTCCACTTT. The chain links TRBV18 to TRBJ1-6; 10 bases are shared with TRBD1. This CDR3 contains 15 residues. V trimming: 3 bases; J trimming: 6 bases; junction bases outside the gene matches: 2. In germline, CDR1 is KGHSH, CDR2 LQKENI.